This paragraph covers one T cell receptor (beta chain) sequence. The data belong to a study of technical replicates of blood from a few donors. The CDR3 is 16 amino acids. V lost 3 bases, J lost 2 bases, and 5 bases stayed unmatched. In germline, CDR1 is MNHNS, CDR2 SASEGT. This table comes from immunoSEQ multiplex PCR, and its TCRdb copy is limited to in-frame clones, with some not included. The sample includes roughly 66,000 clones, 70% to 90% of them seen just once. Sample: PBMCs. The chain combines TRBV6-1 with TRBJ2-5, with 11 positions matching TRBD2. The source is a human donor in good health. Some clones in this sample may be carry-over from other donors' samples. CDR3 sequence (DNA): TGTGCCAGCAGTGAGGGACTAGCGGCACCACAAGAGACCCAGTACTTC. Protein product: CASSEGLAAPQETQYF.